A single sample is the source of the 2 T cell receptor beta chains below, sequenced in a study of identical twins. One entry per CDR3 protein, called by TCRdb with MiXCR from the 5' RACE reads. The sample records 450,000 to 500,000 distinct CDR3 sequences, approximately 15% being singletons. The sample also formed part of further work on yellow fever vaccine responses in identical twins.

Material: CD4+ T cells sorted from blood. The receptors originated from a young woman in good health.

This clonotype was seen a handful of times. The V and J genes are TRBV6-2 or TRBV6-3 and TRBJ2-5, with 10 bases fitting TRBD2. V lost 2 bases, J lost 4 bases, and 4 bases stayed unmatched. CDR1 and CDR2 from the germline V gene are MNHEY and SVGEGT. The CDR3 is 15 residues long. CDR3 sequence reads: CASSYPSGSTETQYF. The CDR3 DNA sequence: TGTGCCAGCAGTTACCCTAGCGGGAGTACAGAGACCCAGTACTTC.

The rearrangement uses TRBV6-1 and TRBJ2-1; D is tentatively TRBD1 or TRBD2 (5 bases each). Trimming shortened V by 6 bases and J by 5 bases, and 17 bases separated the two germline ends. Germline values: CDR1 MNHNS, CDR2 SASEGT. This CDR3 comprises 15 residues. The CDR3, as DNA: TGTGCCAGCAGGAAATCCGGGGCTCCCAACAATGAGCAGTTCTTC. This translates into CASRKSGAPNNEQFF.